These T cell receptor beta chains were read from a single sample in a study of control samples from healthy donors and cancer patients. Assay used: immunoSEQ multiplex PCR; TCRdb lists only in-frame clones, some missing. Among 91,000 or so clones listed, approximately 89% were seen once. The sample comprised blood. These receptors were obtained from a woman in her 30s in good health. CDR3s include the opening cysteine and the closing phenylalanine or tryptophan. Clone sizes are given selectively: once, few, many, or a class where the clone is expanded.

>-|TRBV30
CAERRRGYGYTF
>-|TRBV13
CASSFSAGDSEQYF
>-|TRBV11-2
CASSLVYEQFF
>-|TRBV28
CASLARTYEQYF
>-|TRBV5-6
CASSAYGGVRNYGYTF
>-|TRBV9
CASSVAPQGETGKLFF
>-|TRBV11-2
CVSRDTGGGNTEAFF
>-|TRBV15
CATSRSSQETEAFF
>-|TRBV28
CASSLRRGGNQPQHF
>-|TRBV7-8
CASRHGWGALETQYF
>-|TRBV4-1
CASSQDVGVGYTF
>-|TRBV15
CATSRDQKGTEAFF
>-|TRBV5-6
CASSSGQVRYNSPLHF
>-|TRBV18
CASSVRRVTGELFF
>-|TRBV3-1/TRBV3-2
CASSQDRSRSSYNSPLHF
>-|TRBV11-2
CASSQGSAYEQYF
>-|TRBV19
CASSIADRSPQPQHF
>-|TRBV7-9
CASSFGTLRPYGYTF
>-|TRBV3-1/TRBV3-2
CASSSTPRPLAKNIQYF
>-|TRBV5-1
CASSLGDWGNTEAFF
>-|TRBV28
CASRNSGQGAHEQFF
>-|TRBV5-5
CASSPEVSGELFF
>-|TRBV28
CASSWTENTEAFF
>few|TRBV11-1
CASSSEVRGGYTF
>-|TRBV12-3/TRBV12-4
CASGRLYNEQFF
>-|TRBV6-1
CASSEVGGQSSYNSPLHF
>-|TRBV21-1
CASSNRPYTAGGPQKLVEQYF
>-|TRBV24-1
CATSDRGRGQDQPQHF